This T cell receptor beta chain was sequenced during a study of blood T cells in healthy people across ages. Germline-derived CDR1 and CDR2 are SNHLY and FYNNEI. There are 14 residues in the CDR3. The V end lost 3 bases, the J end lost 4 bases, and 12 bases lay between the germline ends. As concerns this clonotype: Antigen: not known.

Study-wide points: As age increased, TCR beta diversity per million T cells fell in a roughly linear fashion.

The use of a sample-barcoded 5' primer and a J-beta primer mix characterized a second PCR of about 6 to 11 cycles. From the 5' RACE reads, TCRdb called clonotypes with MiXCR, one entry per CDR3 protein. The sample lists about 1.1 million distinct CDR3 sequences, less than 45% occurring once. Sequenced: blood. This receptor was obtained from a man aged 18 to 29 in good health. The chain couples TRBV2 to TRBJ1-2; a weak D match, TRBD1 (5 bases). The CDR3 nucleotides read TGTGCCAGCAGTGATCGGCAGGGTACCTATGGCTACACCTTC. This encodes CASSDRQGTYGYTF. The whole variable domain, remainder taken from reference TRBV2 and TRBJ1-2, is EPEVTQTPSHQVTQMGQEVILRCVPISNHLYFYWYRQILGQKVEFLVSFYNNEISEKSEIFDDQFSVERPDGSNFTLKIRSTKLEDSAMYFCASSDRQGTYGYTFGSGTRLTVV.